Listed here are 15 T cell receptor beta chains from one sample, sequenced in a study of T cell responses to AZD1222 COVID-19 vaccine. TCRdb's copy holds only in-frame clones and misses some; the assay was immunoSEQ multiplex PCR. Of about 97,000 clones listed, roughly 89% are singletons. The sample consisted of peripheral blood, taken on day 0 of AZD1222 vaccination. Receptors were obtained from an adult in good health.

The chain has TRBV19 and TRBJ1-2, with 7 positions matching TRBD1. The CDR3 length is 12 residues. In germline, CDR1 is LNHDA, CDR2 SQIVND (reference sequence). V lost 9 bases to trimming and J lost 8 bases; unmatched junction nucleotides: 9. The CDR3 DNA follows: TGTGCCAGCACTTACGGGACAGTAGGCTACACCTTC. As protein: CASTYGTVGYTF.

The J gene is TRBJ2-7, the V gene TRBV3-1 (or the pseudogene TRBV3-2); no clear D gene. Germline CDR1 reads LGHDT; CDR2 reads YNNKEL (reference sequence). V lost 0 bases and J lost 12, with 12 bases in between. The CDR3 covers 12 residues. The CDR3 is CASSQDLTHLYF. The CDR3 coding sequence is TGTGCCAGCAGCCAAGATCTAACTCACCTGTACTTC.

This clone has only a few counts. The chain joins TRBV5-1 to TRBJ1-1; D unclear. The germline V and J ends were trimmed by 0 bases and 0 bases, with 12 bases remaining between them. The CDR3 extends over 16 amino acids. Germline lookup yields CDR1 SGHRS and CDR2 YFSETQ. CDR3: CASSLVGQNLNTEAFF. CDR3 in DNA: TGCGCCAGCAGCTTGGTAGGGCAAAACTTGAACACTGAAGCTTTCTTT. The full variable domain, with the rest looked up from reference TRBV5-1 and TRBJ1-1, is KAGVTQTPRYLIKTRGQQVTLSCSPISGHRSVSWYQQTPGQGLQFLFEYFSETQRNKGNFPGRFSGRQFSNSRSEMNVSTLELGDSALYLCASSLVGQNLNTEAFFGQGTRLTVV.

The J gene is TRBJ1-2, the V gene TRBV11-2, with 9 bases that match TRBD1. Germline values: CDR1 SGHAT, CDR2 FQNNGV. This CDR3 comprises 14 residues. The V gene end was trimmed by 5 bases and the J gene end by 5 bases; junction bases not matched to a gene: 6. The CDR3 sequence: CASSPTGTGYGYTF. CDR3 coding DNA: TGTGCCAGCAGCCCGACCGGGACAGGGTATGGCTACACCTTC.

The chain is built from TRBV12-5 and TRBJ2-5; D is possibly TRBD1 or TRBD2 (5 bases each). Trimming stripped 3 bases from V and 5 bases from J, with 10 bases between. CDR3 length: 13 amino acids. Per germline, CDR1 LGHNT and CDR2 FRNRAP. CDR3 nucleotides: TGTGCTAGTGGTTTTTGGGGGAGCGAGACCCAGTACTTC. Amino acid sequence: CASGFWGSETQYF.

The gene calls are TRBV27 and TRBJ1-6; no reliable D call. Germline values: CDR1 MNHEY, CDR2 SMNVEV (reference sequence). CDR3 length: 13 amino acids. V shed 2 bases and J shed 7 bases, with 6 bases lying between them. CDR3 loop: CASSLRENSPLHF. The CDR3 DNA sequence: TGTGCCAGCAGTTTAAGGGAGAATTCACCCCTCCACTTT.

The sample holds a few counts of this clone. The rearrangement uses TRBV9 and TRBJ2-2, with 11 bases aligning to TRBD1. Germline lookup yields CDR1 SGDLS and CDR2 YYNGEE. The CDR3 spans 15 residues. Trimming at V came to 4 bases and at J to 6 bases, leaving 5 bases not matched to a gene. CDR3 loop: CASSPRGQGAGELFF. CDR3 coding DNA: TGTGCCAGCAGCCCCCGGGGACAGGGGGCCGGGGAGCTGTTTTTT.

This rearrangement joins TRBV7-3 to TRBJ1-2; 9 bases line up with TRBD1. Germline values: CDR1 SGHTA, CDR2 FQGTGA. Trimming removed 0 bases from V and 6 bases from J; junction bases left unmatched: 8. The CDR3 spans 16 residues. CDR3 nucleotides: TGTGCCAGCAGCTTAACTCCGGGACAGGGCAGGGATGGCTACACCTTC. This translates into CASSLTPGQGRDGYTF.

V is TRBV6-5 and J is TRBJ1-5; D not certain. CDR3 length equals 12 residues. Germline CDR1 is MNHEY and CDR2 is SVGAGI. Trimming shortened V by 6 bases and J by 5 bases, and 8 bases separated the two germline ends. CDR3 in DNA: TGTGCCAGCAGGGTGAGCGATCAGCCCCAGCATTTT. Translation: CASRVSDQPQHF.

This clone is a singleton in its sample. V and J are TRBV4-2 and TRBJ2-5; the D is unclear. The CDR3 totals 14 residues. Germline V gene lookup returns CDR1 LGHNA and CDR2 YNFKEQ. V lost 1 base and J 2 bases, leaving 8 bases between the germline ends. The CDR3 loop reads CASSQVEPQETQYF. As DNA, the CDR3 is TGTGCCAGCAGCCAAGTCGAACCGCAAGAGACCCAGTACTTC.

V and J are TRBV15 and TRBJ2-3; D possibly uses TRBD1 or TRBD2 (5 bases each). This CDR3 contains 12 residues. Trimming pared 5 bases from V and 9 bases from J, leaving 12 bases between. Germline CDR1 is LNHNV and CDR2 is YYDKDF (reference sequence). CDR3 sequence reads: CATSRGGATQYF. The CDR3 region has the DNA TGTGCCACCAGCCGGGGTGGGGCCACGCAGTATTTT.

A few counts support this clone. CDR3 DNA sequence: TGCGCCAGCAGGGTACAGGGCAGCCCCCAGGCTTTCTTT. This encodes CASRVQGSPQAFF. The chain uses TRBV5-1 and TRBJ1-1; possibly TRBD1 for D (6 bases). CDR1 and CDR2 (germline): SGHRS, YFSETQ. The CDR3 spans 13 residues. V was trimmed by 5 bases and J by 11 bases, leaving 19 bases between them. Complete variable domain (other parts from reference TRBV5-1 and TRBJ1-1): KAGVTQTPRYLIKTRGQQVTLSCSPISGHRSVSWYQQTPGQGLQFLFEYFSETQRNKGNFPGRFSGRQFSNSRSEMNVSTLELGDSALYLCASRVQGSPQAFFGQGTRLTVV.

V and J are TRBV5-1 and TRBJ1-1; the D gene is possibly TRBD1 (5 bases). The CDR3 is 14 amino acids. Germline CDR1 SGHRS, CDR2 YFSETQ. The V gene lost 4 bases and the J gene lost 1 base, with 11 bases spanning the gap. The CDR3 reads CASSPRDPNTEAFF. Written as DNA, the CDR3 is TGCGCCAGCAGCCCCAGGGACCCGAACACTGAAGCTTTCTTT.

The J gene is TRBJ1-1, the V gene TRBV27; a weak D match, TRBD1 (5 bases). The germline V and J ends were trimmed by 3 bases and 2 bases, with 10 bases remaining between them. From germline, CDR1 is MNHEY and CDR2 SMNVEV (reference sequence). The CDR3 loop spans 14 amino acids. The CDR3 DNA sequence: TGTGCCAGCAGTTTTTGGGGCGATAACACTGAAGCTTTCTTT. It codes for CASSFWGDNTEAFF.

CDR3 protein: CASSLWGGPYNEQFF. The CDR3 nucleotides are TGTGCCAGCAGCCTCTGGGGGGGCCCCTACAATGAGCAGTTCTTC. The chain combines TRBV7-2 with TRBJ2-1, with D perhaps TRBD2 (7 bases). Germline-derived CDR1 and CDR2 are SGHTA and FQGNSA. The CDR3 is 15 residues long. V dropped 5 bases and J dropped 2 bases, with 13 bases sitting between them.